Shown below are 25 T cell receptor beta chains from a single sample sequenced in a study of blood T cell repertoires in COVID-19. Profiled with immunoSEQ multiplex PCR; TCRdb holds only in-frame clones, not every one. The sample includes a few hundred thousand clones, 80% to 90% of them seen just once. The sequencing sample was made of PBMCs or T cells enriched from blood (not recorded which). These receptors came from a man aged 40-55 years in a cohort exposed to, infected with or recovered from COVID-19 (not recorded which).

The DNA of the CDR3 is TGTGCCAGCAGTGAAAGAGGGACTAGCGGTTTCAATGAGCAGTTCTTC. Residues: CASSERGTSGFNEQFF. The chain employs TRBV6-1 and TRBJ2-1, with 11 bases fitting TRBD2. Germline V gene data show CDR1 as MNHNS and CDR2 as SASEGT. The V segment lost 2 bases and the J segment 6 bases; nucleotides outside the gene matches: 6. The CDR3 loop spans 16 amino acids.

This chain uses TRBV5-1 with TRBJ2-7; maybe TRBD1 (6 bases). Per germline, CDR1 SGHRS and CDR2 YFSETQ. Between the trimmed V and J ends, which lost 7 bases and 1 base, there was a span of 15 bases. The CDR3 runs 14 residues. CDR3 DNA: TGCGCCAGCCGTAAGACAGGTGGTTCCTACGAGCAGTACTTC. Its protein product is CASRKTGGSYEQYF.

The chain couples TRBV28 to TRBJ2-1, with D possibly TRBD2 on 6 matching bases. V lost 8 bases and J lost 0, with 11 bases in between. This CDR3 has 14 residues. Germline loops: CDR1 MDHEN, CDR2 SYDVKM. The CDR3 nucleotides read TGTGCCAGCGGGACCGGGAGCTCCTACAATGAGCAGTTCTTC. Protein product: CASGTGSSYNEQFF.

CDR3 DNA sequence: TGCAGCGTTGAAAGCGGGAGTATTAACAATGAGCAGTTCTTC. Protein product: CSVESGSINNEQFF. The genes are TRBV29-1 and TRBJ2-1; 8 bases are a match to TRBD2. Trimming took 2 bases from V and 5 from J; bases not matched to a gene: 5. The CDR3 spans 14 residues. Germline values: CDR1 SQVTM, CDR2 ANQGSEA.

The DNA of the CDR3 is TGTGCCAGCAGCTTAGCTGTGGACACCTCCTACGAGCAGTACTTC. As protein: CASSLAVDTSYEQYF. V usage is TRBV7-6 and J usage is TRBJ2-7; the D gene is possibly TRBD1 (5 bases). The V end was cut by 0 bases, the J end by 0 bases, with 9 bases between. The CDR3 is 15 residues long. Germline CDR1 and CDR2: SGHVS and FNYEAQ.

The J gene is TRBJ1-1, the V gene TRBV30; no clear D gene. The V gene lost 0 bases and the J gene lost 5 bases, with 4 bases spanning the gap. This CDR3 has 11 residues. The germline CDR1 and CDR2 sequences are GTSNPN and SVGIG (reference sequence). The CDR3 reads CAWSVLTEAFF. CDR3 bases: TGTGCCTGGAGTGTACTAACTGAAGCTTTCTTT.

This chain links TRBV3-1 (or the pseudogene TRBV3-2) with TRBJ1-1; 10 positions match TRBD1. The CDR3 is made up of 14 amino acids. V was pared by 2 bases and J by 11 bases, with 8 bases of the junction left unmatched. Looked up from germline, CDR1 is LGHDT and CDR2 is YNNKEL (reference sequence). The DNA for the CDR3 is TGTGCCAGCAGCCAACGGGACAGGGGAGGGGAGGCTTTCTTT. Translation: CASSQRDRGGEAFF.

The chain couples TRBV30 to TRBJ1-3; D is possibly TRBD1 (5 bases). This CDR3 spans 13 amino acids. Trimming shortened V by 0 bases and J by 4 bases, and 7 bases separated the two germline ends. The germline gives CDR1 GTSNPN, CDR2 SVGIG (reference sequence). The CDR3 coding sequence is TGTGCCTGGAGTGTACGGGGGGGAAACACCATATATTTT. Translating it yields CAWSVRGGNTIYF.

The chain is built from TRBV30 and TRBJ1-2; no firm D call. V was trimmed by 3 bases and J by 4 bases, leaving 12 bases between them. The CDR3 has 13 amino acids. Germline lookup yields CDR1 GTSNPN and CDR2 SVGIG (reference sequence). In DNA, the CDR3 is TGTGCCTGGAGCGCGGCAGCATCCTATGGCTACACCTTC. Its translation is CAWSAAASYGYTF.

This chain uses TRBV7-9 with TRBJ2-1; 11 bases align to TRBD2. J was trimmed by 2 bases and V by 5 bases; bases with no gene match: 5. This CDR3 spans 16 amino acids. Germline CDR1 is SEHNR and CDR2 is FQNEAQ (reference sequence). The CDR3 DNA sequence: TGTGCCAGCAGCCACCAGACTAGCGGGACCTACAATGAGCAGTTCTTC. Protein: CASSHQTSGTYNEQFF.

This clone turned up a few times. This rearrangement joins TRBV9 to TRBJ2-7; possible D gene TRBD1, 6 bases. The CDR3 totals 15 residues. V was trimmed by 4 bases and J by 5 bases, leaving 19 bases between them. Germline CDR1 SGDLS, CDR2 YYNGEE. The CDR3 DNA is TGTGCCAGCAGCCCCTCGGACAGTCCTCGTCACGAGCAGTACTTC. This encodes CASSPSDSPRHEQYF.

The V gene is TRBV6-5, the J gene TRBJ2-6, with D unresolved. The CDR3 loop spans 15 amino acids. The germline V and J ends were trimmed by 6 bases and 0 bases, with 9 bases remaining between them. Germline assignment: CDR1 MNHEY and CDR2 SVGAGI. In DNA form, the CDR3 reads TGTGCCAGCAGCACCTATGTCTCTGGGGCCAACGTCCTGACTTTC. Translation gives CASSTYVSGANVLTF.

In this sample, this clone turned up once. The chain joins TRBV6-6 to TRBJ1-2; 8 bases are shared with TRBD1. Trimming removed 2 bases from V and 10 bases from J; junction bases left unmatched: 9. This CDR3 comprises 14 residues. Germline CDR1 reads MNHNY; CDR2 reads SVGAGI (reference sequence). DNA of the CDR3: TGTGCCAGCAGTTACGGACAGGGAAATACTGACTACACCTTC. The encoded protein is CASSYGQGNTDYTF.

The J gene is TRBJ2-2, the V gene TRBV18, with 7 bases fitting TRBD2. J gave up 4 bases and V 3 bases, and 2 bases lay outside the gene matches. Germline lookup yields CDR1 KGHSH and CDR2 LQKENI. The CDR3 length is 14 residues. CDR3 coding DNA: TGTGCCAGCTCACCTCCGGGGGGCACCGGGGAGCTGTTTTTT. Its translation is CASSPPGGTGELFF.

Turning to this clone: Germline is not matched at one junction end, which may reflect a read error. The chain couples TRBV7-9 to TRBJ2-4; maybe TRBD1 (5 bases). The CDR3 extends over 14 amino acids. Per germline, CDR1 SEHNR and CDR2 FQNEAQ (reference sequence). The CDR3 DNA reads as TGTGCCAGCAGCTTAGCTCAGGGTAGGGGTTCGCTGGACTTC. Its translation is CASSLAQGRGSLDF.

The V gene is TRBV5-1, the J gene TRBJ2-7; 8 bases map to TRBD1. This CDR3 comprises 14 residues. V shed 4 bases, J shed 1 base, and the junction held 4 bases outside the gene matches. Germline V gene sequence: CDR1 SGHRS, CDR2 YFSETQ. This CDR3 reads CASSGGTGSYEQYF. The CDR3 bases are TGCGCCAGCAGCGGTGGGACAGGATCCTACGAGCAGTACTTC.

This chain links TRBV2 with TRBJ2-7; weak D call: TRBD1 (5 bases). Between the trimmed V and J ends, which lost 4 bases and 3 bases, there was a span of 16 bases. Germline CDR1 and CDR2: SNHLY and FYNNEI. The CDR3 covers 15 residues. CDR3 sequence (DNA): TGTGCCAGCAGTGGCGGTCTAGTCCAGGGCTACGAGCAGTACTTC. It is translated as CASSGGLVQGYEQYF.

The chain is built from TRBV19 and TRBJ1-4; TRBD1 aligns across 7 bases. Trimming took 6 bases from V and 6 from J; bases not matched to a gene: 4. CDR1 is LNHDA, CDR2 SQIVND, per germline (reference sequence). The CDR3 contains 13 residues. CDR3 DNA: TGTGCCAGTAGCCGGGACAGATATGAAAAACTGTTTTTT. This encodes CASSRDRYEKLFF.

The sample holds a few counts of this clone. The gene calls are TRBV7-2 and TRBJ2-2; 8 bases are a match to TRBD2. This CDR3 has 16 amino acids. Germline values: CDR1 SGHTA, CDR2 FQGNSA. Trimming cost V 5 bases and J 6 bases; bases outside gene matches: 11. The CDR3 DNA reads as TGTGCCAGCAGCCCGGGACTAGTCGCGGGCTCCGGGGAGCTGTTTTTT. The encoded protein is CASSPGLVAGSGELFF.

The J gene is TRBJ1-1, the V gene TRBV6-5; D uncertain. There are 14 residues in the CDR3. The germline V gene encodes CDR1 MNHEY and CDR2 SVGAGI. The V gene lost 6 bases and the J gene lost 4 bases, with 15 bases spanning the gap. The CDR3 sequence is CASRASGSRTEAFF. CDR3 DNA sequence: TGTGCCAGCAGAGCGTCGGGTAGCCGCACTGAAGCTTTCTTT.

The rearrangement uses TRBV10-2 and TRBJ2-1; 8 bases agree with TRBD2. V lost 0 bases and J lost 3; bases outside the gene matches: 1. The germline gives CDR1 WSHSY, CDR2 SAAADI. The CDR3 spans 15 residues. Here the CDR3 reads CASSESAGGYNEQFF. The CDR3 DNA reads TGCGCCAGCAGTGAGTCTGCGGGAGGCTACAATGAGCAGTTCTTC.

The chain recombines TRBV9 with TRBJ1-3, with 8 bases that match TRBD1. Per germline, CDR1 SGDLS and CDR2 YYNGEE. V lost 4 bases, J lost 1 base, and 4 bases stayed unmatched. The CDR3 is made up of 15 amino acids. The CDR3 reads CASSLNRGSGNTIYF. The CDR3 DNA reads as TGTGCCAGCAGCCTAAACAGGGGGTCTGGAAACACCATATATTTT. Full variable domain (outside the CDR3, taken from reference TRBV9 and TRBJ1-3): DSGVTQTPKHLITATGQRVTLRCSPRSGDLSVYWYQQSLDQGLQFLIQYYNGEERAKGNILERFSAQQFPDLHSELNLSSLELGDSALYFCASSLNRGSGNTIYFGEGSWLTVV.

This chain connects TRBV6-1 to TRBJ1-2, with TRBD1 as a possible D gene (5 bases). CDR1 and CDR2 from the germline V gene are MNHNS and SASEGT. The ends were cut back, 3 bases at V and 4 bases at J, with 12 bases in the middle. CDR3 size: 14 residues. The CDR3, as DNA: TGTGCCAGCAGTGATTGGCAGGGTGGCTATGGCTACACCTTC. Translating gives CASSDWQGGYGYTF.

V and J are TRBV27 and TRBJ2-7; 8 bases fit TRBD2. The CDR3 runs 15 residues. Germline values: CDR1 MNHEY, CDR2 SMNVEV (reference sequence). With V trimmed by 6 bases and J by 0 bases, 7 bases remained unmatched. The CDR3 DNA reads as TGTGCCAGCAGCACTAGCGGAACAAACTCCTACGAGCAGTACTTC. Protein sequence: CASSTSGTNSYEQYF.

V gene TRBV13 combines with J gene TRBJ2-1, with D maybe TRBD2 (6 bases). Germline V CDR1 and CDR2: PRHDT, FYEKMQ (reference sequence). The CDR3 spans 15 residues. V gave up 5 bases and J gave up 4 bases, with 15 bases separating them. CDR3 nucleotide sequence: TGTGCCAGCAGCACCACCCTAGCGCCATACAATGAGCAGTTCTTC. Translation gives CASSTTLAPYNEQFF. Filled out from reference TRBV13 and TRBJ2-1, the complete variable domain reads AAGVIQSPRHLIKEKRETATLKCYPIPRHDTVYWYQQGPGQDPQFLISFYEKMQSDKGSIPDRFSAQQFSDYHSELNMSSLELGDSALYFCASSTTLAPYNEQFFGPGTRLTVL.